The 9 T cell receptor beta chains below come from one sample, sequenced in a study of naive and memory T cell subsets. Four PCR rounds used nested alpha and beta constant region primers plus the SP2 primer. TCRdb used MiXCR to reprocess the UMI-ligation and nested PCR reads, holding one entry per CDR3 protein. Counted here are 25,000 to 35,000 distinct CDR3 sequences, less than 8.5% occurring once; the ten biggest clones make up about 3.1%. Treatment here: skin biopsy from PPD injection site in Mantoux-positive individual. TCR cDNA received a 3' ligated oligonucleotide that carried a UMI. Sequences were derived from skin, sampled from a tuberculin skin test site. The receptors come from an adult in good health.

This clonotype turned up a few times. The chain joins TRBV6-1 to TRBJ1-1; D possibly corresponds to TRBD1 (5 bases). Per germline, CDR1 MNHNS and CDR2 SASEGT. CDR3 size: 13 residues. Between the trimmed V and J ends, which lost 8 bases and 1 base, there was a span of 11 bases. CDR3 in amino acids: CASLTVTNTEAFF. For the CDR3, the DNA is TGTGCCAGCCTGACAGTGACGAACACTGAAGCTTTCTTT.

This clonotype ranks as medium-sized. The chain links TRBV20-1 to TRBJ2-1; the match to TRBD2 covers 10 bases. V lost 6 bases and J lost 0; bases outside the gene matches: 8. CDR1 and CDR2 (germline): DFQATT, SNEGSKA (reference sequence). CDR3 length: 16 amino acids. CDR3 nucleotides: TGCAGTGCGTATTCCCTAGCGGGGGCCTCCTACAATGAGCAGTTCTTC. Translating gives CSAYSLAGASYNEQFF.

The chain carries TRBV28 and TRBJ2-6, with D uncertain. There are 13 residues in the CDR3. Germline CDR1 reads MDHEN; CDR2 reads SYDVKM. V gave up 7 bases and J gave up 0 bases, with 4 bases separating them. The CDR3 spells CASTLSGANVLTF. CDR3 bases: TGTGCCAGCACTCTCTCTGGGGCCAACGTCCTGACTTTC.

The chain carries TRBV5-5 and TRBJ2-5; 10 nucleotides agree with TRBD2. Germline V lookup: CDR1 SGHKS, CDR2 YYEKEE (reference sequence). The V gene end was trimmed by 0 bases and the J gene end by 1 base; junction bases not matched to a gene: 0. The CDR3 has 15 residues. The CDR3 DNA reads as TGTGCCAGCAGCTTGGGACTAGCGGGCCAAGAGACCCAGTACTTC. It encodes CASSLGLAGQETQYF.

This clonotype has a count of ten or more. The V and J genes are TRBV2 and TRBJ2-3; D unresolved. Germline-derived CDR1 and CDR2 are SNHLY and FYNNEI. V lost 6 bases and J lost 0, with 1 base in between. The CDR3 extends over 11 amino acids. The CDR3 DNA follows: TGTGCCAGCAGGAGCACAGATACGCAGTATTTT. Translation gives CASRSTDTQYF.

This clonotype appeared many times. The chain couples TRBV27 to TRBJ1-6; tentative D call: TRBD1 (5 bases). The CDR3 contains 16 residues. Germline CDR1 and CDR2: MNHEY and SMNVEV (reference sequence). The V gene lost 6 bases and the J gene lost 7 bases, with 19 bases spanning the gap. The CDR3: CASRLTGGSSNSPLHF. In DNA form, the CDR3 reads TGTGCCAGCAGGCTAACGGGGGGAAGTTCGAATTCACCCCTCCACTTT.

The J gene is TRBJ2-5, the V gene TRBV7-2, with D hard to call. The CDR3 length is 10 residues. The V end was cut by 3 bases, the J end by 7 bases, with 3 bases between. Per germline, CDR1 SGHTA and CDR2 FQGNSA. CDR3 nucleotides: TGTGCCAGCAGCTTTAGGACCCAGTACTTC. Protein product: CASSFRTQYF. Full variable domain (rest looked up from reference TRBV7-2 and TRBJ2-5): GAGVSQSPSNKVTEKGKDVELRCDPISGHTALYWYRQSLGQGLEFLIYFQGNSAPDKSGLPSDRFSAERTGGSVSTLTIQRTQQEDSAVYLCASSFRTQYFGPGTRLLVL.

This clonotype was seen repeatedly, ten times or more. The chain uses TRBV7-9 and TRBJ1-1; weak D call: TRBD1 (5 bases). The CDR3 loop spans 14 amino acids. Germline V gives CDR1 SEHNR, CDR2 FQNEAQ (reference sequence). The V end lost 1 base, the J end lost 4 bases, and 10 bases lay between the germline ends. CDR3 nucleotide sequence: TGTGCCAGCAGCTTAGGGGGCGTCGGCACTGAAGCTTTCTTT. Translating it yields CASSLGGVGTEAFF.

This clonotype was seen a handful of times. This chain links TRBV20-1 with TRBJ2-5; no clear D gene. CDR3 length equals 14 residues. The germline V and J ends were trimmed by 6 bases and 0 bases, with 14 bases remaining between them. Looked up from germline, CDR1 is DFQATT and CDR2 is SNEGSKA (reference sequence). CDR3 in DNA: TGCAGTGCCCCGTCGGAAAGAAACCAAGAGACCCAGTACTTC. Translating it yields CSAPSERNQETQYF.